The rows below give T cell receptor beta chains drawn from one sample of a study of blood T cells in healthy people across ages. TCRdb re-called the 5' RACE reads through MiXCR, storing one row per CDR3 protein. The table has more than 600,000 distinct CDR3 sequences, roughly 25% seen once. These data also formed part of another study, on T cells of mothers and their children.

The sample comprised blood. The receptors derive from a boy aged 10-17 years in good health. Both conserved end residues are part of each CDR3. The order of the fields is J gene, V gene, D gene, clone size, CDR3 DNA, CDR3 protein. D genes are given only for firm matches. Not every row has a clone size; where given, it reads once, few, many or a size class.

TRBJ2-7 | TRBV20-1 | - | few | TGCAGTGCCGTCGGGGCATTGAAGCTTGGCGAGCAGTACTTC | CSAVGALKLGEQYF
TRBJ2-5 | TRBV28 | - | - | TGTGCCAGCAGTTTGAGGCTACCGGAGACCCAGTACTTC | CASSLRLPETQYF
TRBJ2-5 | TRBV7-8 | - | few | TGTGCCAGCAGCCCTATGATGTACCAAGAGACCCAGTACTTC | CASSPMMYQETQYF
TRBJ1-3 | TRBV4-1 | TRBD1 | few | TGCGCCAGCAGCCAGGACAGGGGAGGAGAGACCATATATTTT | CASSQDRGGETIYF
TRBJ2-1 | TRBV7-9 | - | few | TGTGCCAGCAGCTCCCACCTCCAGTCCTACAATGAGCAGTTCTTC | CASSSHLQSYNEQFF
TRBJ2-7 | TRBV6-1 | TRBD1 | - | TGTGCCAGCAGTGAACCGCTGACAGGGGGCTCCTACGAGCAGTACTTC | CASSEPLTGGSYEQYF
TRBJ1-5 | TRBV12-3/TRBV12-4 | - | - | TGTGCCAGCAGTTTACTAGGGATTTCGGGTCAGCCCCAGCATTTT | CASSLLGISGQPQHF
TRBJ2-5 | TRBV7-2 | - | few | TGTGCCAGCAGCTTGGATCTGATTGGGACCCAGTACTTC | CASSLDLIGTQYF
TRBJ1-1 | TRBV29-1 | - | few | TGCAGCGTTGAGGAGGTTCTGGAGCCTGAAGCTTTCTTT | CSVEEVLEPEAFF
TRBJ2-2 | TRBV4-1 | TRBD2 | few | TGCGCCAGCAGCCCTAGCGGGGGGAACGCCGGGGAGCTGTTTTTT | CASSPSGGNAGELFF
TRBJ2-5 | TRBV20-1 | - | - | TGCAGCGGCGGGGAAGGGAGGCAAGAGACCCAGTACTTC | CSGGEGRQETQYF
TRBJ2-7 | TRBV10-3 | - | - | TGTGCCATCAGTGACCAGGGGGGGGGCAACTACGAGCAGTACTTC | CAISDQGGGNYEQYF
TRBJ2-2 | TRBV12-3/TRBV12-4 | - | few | TGTGCCAGCAGTTCTCTGACCCGGGGCGGGGAGCTGTTTTTT | CASSSLTRGGELFF
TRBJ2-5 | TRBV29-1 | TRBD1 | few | TGCAGCGTTGGGGGGGACAGGGTTGAGACCCAGTACTTC | CSVGGDRVETQYF
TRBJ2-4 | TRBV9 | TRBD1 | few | TGTGCCAGCAGCGAGGGAACTAGGGGGCCCAAAAACATTCAGTACTTC | CASSEGTRGPKNIQYF
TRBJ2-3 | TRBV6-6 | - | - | TGTGCCAGCAGTTGCTGGGGAGATACGCAGTATTTT | CASSCWGDTQYF
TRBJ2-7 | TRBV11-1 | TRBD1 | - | TGTGCCAGCAGCCTTCAGGGACAGACCTACGGGCAGTACTTC | CASSLQGQTYGQYF
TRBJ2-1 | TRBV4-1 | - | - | TGCGCCAGCAGCCAAGATCATTTCCATGAGCAGTTCTTC | CASSQDHFHEQFF
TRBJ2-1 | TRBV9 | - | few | TGTGCCAGCAGCGTAGCAGGCCCGAACAATGAGCAGTTCTTC | CASSVAGPNNEQFF
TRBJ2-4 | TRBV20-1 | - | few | TGCAGTGCTAGAAGTCACTATGAGGCATTACAGTACTTC | CSARSHYEALQYF
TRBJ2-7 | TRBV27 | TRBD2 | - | TGTGCCAGCAGTCACCTAGCGGGAGGAAAGGACGAGCAGTACTTC | CASSHLAGGKDEQYF
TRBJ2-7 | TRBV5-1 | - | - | TGCGCCAGCAGCTTTAACCAAGACGGTCCCTACGAGCAGTACTTC | CASSFNQDGPYEQYF
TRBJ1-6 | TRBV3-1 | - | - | TGTGCCAGCAACCCACAAGGGAATTCACCCCTCCACTTT | CASNPQGNSPLHF
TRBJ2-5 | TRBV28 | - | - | TGTGCCAGCAGGTCCTGGGACTCATACCAAGAGACCCAGTACTTC | CASRSWDSYQETQYF
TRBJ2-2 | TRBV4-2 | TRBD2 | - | TGTGCCAGCAGCCACCAAATACGGGGGGGCGGTACCGGGGAGCTGTTTTTT | CASSHQIRGGGTGELFF